This T cell receptor beta chain was sequenced during a study of control samples from healthy donors and cancer patients. Some clones are missing from TCRdb's copy, which holds only in-frame ones; the method was immunoSEQ multiplex PCR. Of more than 95,000 clones in the sample, approximately 87% were seen once. The TCR comes from a man between 60 and 75 years old in good health. The specimen sequenced was blood.

This chain's CDR3 is CASSYSLMGGNYGYTF. In nucleotides, the CDR3 is TGTGCCAGCAGTTACTCGTTGATGGGGGGCAACTATGGCTACACCTTC. The rearrangement uses TRBV6-5 and TRBJ1-2; D possibly corresponds to TRBD1 (6 bases). Germline CDR1 and CDR2: MNHEY and SVGAGI. This CDR3 is built from 16 residues. V lost 0 bases, J lost 2 bases, and 13 bases lay in between.